Shown below are 21 T cell receptor beta chains from a single sample sequenced in a study of response to subunit inactivated influenza vaccine. One entry per CDR3 protein, called by TCRdb with MiXCR from the RT-PCR reads. The top ten clones hold around 10% of a sample with roughly 650,000 distinct CDR3 sequences, roughly 14% of them seen once. Sequencing was performed on PBMCs from blood, taken 11 to 12 days after vaccination. The receptors here all came from a man aged 45 to 65 who received an inactivated influenza vaccine.

The J gene is TRBJ2-4, the V gene TRBV12-3 or TRBV12-4; tentatively, D is TRBD2 (5 bases). The CDR3 contains 15 residues. With 2 bases removed from V and 2 bases from J, the gap between germline ends came to 10 bases. CDR3 in DNA: TGTGCCAGCAGTTTATTGAGGGAATCCAAAAACATTCAGTACTTC. It translates to CASSLLRESKNIQYF.

This clonotype was observed at least ten times. This chain uses TRBV5-6 with TRBJ2-4, with D possibly matching TRBD2 (5 bases). CDR1 and CDR2 (germline): SGHDT, YYEEEE. CDR3 size: 14 residues. The V end was cut by 2 bases, the J end by 0 bases, with 6 bases between. The CDR3 reads CASSLGLAKNIQYF. As DNA, the CDR3 is TGTGCCAGCAGCTTAGGACTAGCCAAAAACATTCAGTACTTC.

The J gene is TRBJ1-1, the V gene TRBV5-4; D is unresolved. With 4 bases removed from V and 3 bases from J, the gap between germline ends came to 10 bases. CDR1 is SGHNT and CDR2 is YYREEE in the germline V gene (reference sequence). The CDR3 runs 13 residues. CDR3: CASSAARDTEAFF. In DNA, the CDR3 is TGTGCCAGCAGCGCAGCACGGGACACTGAAGCTTTCTTT.

The chain carries TRBV5-1 and TRBJ2-1; 13 bases are a match to TRBD2. Per the germline V gene, CDR1 is SGHRS and CDR2 is YFSETQ. The J segment lost 12 bases and the V segment lost 5 bases, leaving 8 bases of the junction unmatched. This CDR3 contains 14 residues. The CDR3 bases are TGCGCCAGCAGTCCGACTAGCGGGGGGCCGGGGCAGTTCTTC. Amino acid sequence: CASSPTSGGPGQFF.

The J gene is TRBJ1-1, the V gene TRBV4-3, with D maybe TRBD1 (6 bases). Germline-derived CDR1 and CDR2 are LGHNA and YSLEER. This CDR3 spans 17 amino acids. Trimming removed 1 base from V and 2 bases from J, with 17 bases in between. The CDR3 reads CASSQGIGQRKNTEAFF. In DNA form, the CDR3 reads TGCGCCAGCAGCCAAGGGATAGGACAGAGAAAAAACACTGAAGCTTTCTTT.

The chain is built from TRBV12-3 or TRBV12-4 and TRBJ1-3; unclear D gene. This CDR3 is built from 13 residues. Trimming stripped 8 bases from V and 1 base from J, with 9 bases between. The CDR3 sequence: CASRTRSGNTIYF. As DNA, the CDR3 is TGTGCCAGCCGAACGCGATCTGGAAACACCATATATTTT.

This CDR3 is CASSQVTGTSTDTQYF. The CDR3 region has the DNA TGCGCCAGCAGCCAAGTAACGGGTACTAGCACAGATACGCAGTATTTT. The chain carries TRBV4-3 and TRBJ2-3, with D hard to call. Trimming shortened V by 1 base and J by 0 bases, and 11 bases separated the two germline ends. This CDR3 spans 16 amino acids. Germline V gene sequence: CDR1 LGHNA, CDR2 YSLEER.

This clonotype turned up a few times. The chain couples TRBV12-3 or TRBV12-4 to TRBJ1-1; D is possibly TRBD1 (5 bases). CDR3 size: 12 residues. Trimming left V 7 bases short and J 7 bases short, with 13 bases between. In DNA form, the CDR3 reads TGTGCCAGCAAGACTGGGGGAGGTGAAGCTTTCTTT. Amino acids: CASKTGGGEAFF.

Only a few counts were recorded for this clonotype. This chain connects TRBV6-5 to TRBJ2-7, with TRBD2 matching over 8 bases. CDR1 is MNHEY and CDR2 is SVGAGI in the germline V gene. The CDR3 consists of 15 residues. J was trimmed by 4 bases and V by 4 bases; bases with no gene match: 9. The CDR3 nucleotides read TGTGCCAGCAGTTCCTTGGGCGGGAGGAAGTACGAGCAGTACTTC. Residues: CASSSLGGRKYEQYF.

The sample holds a few counts of this clonotype. This chain joins TRBV10-1 and TRBJ2-7; D gene ambiguous. CDR1 WNHNN and CDR2 SYGVQD come from the germline V gene (reference sequence). The CDR3 extends over 13 amino acids. The ends were cut back, 5 bases at V and 6 bases at J, with 14 bases in the middle. CDR3 protein: CASSPIMSVEQYF. DNA of the CDR3: TGCGCCAGCAGTCCCATCATGTCCGTCGAGCAGTACTTC.

CDR3 coding DNA: TGTGCCACCAGCAGAGGGACAGGCCTAGGGGAGCTGTTTTTT. Protein sequence: CATSRGTGLGELFF. This chain uses TRBV15 with TRBJ2-2; TRBD1 aligns across 7 bases. J was trimmed by 8 bases and V by 1 base; bases with no gene match: 4. This CDR3 comprises 14 residues. Per the germline V gene, CDR1 is LNHNV and CDR2 is YYDKDF (reference sequence). Using reference TRBV15 and TRBJ2-2 for the parts outside the CDR3, the full variable domain is DAMVIQNPRYQVTQFGKPVTLSCSQTLNHNVMYWYQQKSSQAPKLLFHYYDKDFNNEADTPDNFQSRRPNTSFCFLDIRSPGLGDTAMYLCATSRGTGLGELFFGEGSRLTVL.

The gene calls are TRBV27 and TRBJ2-7; TRBD2 matches at 12 bases. The CDR3 covers 16 residues. CDR1 MNHEY and CDR2 SMNVEV come from the germline V gene (reference sequence). J lost 5 bases, V lost 6 bases, and 11 bases had no gene match. This CDR3 is CASRILAGGPEDEQYF. The CDR3 nucleotides are TGTGCCAGCAGGATTCTAGCGGGAGGGCCCGAGGACGAGCAGTACTTC.

The chain couples TRBV7-9 to TRBJ2-3; no definite D call. The CDR3 is 16 residues long. In germline, CDR1 is SEHNR, CDR2 FQNEAQ (reference sequence). V gave up 5 bases and J gave up 6 bases, with 21 bases separating them. The CDR3 is CASSLKQLGRGDTQYF. For the CDR3, the DNA is TGTGCCAGCAGCCTAAAGCAGTTAGGACGTGGTGATACGCAGTATTTT.

This clonotype was found a few times. This rearrangement joins TRBV7-2 to TRBJ1-1; TRBD1 matches at 10 bases. Germline V gene data show CDR1 as SGHTA and CDR2 as FQGNSA. There are 14 residues in the CDR3. J was trimmed by 2 bases and V by 8 bases; bases with no gene match: 5. CDR3 sequence reads: CASVRDRGNTEAFF. The CDR3 DNA follows: TGTGCCAGCGTCCGGGACAGGGGTAACACTGAAGCTTTCTTT. The full variable domain, its missing parts supplied by reference TRBV7-2 and TRBJ1-1, is GAGVSQSPSNKVTEKGKDVELRCDPISGHTALYWYRQSLGQGLEFLIYFQGNSAPDKSGLPSDRFSAERTGGSVSTLTIQRTQQEDSAVYLCASVRDRGNTEAFFGQGTRLTVV.

The CDR3 DNA is TGTGCCAGCAGTTACTCGGGGGGCGCCGAGGCCGCTTTCTTT. Translating gives CASSYSGGAEAAFF. The chain couples TRBV6-5 to TRBJ1-1, with D tentatively TRBD1 (6 bases). The CDR3 extends over 14 amino acids. The V gene lost 0 bases and the J gene lost 11 bases, with 16 bases spanning the gap. Germline lookup yields CDR1 MNHEY and CDR2 SVGAGI.

This clonotype was seen more than once but under ten times. The chain couples TRBV20-1 to TRBJ2-7, with no clear D. Per germline, CDR1 DFQATT and CDR2 SNEGSKA (reference sequence). Trimming took off 5 bases at V and 0 bases at J, with 20 bases between the two ends. The CDR3 loop spans 16 amino acids. DNA for the CDR3: TGCAGTGCTTCACCGATCGACCGACCGGGCTCCTACGAGCAGTACTTC. Translating it yields CSASPIDRPGSYEQYF.

This clonotype was recorded at least ten times. The chain is built from TRBV4-3 and TRBJ2-1; D uncertain. From germline, CDR1 is LGHNA and CDR2 YSLEER. This CDR3 has 16 residues. V lost 0 bases and J lost 6, with 15 bases in between. CDR3 nucleotide sequence: TGCGCCAGCAGCCAAGAAGAAAGCTCTGCAGCCAATGAGCAGTTCTTC. Translated, it gives CASSQEESSAANEQFF.

The chain employs TRBV30 and TRBJ1-5, with D possibly being TRBD1 (5 bases). Germline CDR1 and CDR2: GTSNPN and SVGIG (reference sequence). Trimming took off 0 bases at V and 6 bases at J, with 24 bases between the two ends. This CDR3 has 18 amino acids. The CDR3 nucleotides are TGTGCCTGGAGTGTATCGAGGACCTTCCGGCAGGGCGCTCAGCCCCAGCATTTT. Translation gives CAWSVSRTFRQGAQPQHF.

This clonotype has just a few counts. The chain carries TRBV27 and TRBJ2-3; 11 bases align to TRBD1. V dropped 5 bases and J dropped 6; count of bases not matched to a gene: 19. Germline V CDR1 and CDR2: MNHEY, SMNVEV (reference sequence). This CDR3 has 19 amino acids. DNA for the CDR3: TGTGCCAGCAGTCCCCCGGGACAGGGGGTTTCATTCATAATGGATACGCAGTATTTT. It translates to CASSPPGQGVSFIMDTQYF.

The chain couples TRBV5-3 to TRBJ2-3; D not resolved. TRBV5-3 is an ORF, and what it does is uncertain. V was pared by 1 base and J by 7 bases, with 31 bases between. This CDR3 contains 20 residues. The CDR3 region is CARSLCGLGILPALYYTQYF. CDR3 nucleotide sequence: TGTGCCAGAAGCTTGTGTGGTCTAGGTATCCTTCCAGCCTTATACTATACGCAGTATTTT.

The chain recombines TRBV6-2 or TRBV6-3 with TRBJ1-1; 10 bases map to TRBD1. Germline V gene lookup returns CDR1 MNHEY and CDR2 SVGEGT. With V trimmed by 2 bases and J by 0 bases, 9 bases remained unmatched. The length of the CDR3 is 18 residues. CDR3: CASSYAGQGSLMNTEAFF. CDR3 coding DNA: TGTGCCAGCAGTTACGCGGGACAGGGGAGTCTCATGAACACTGAAGCTTTCTTT.